One and the same sample provided the 26 T cell receptor beta chains below, sequenced in a study of healthy donors' naive CD4 and CD8 T cells. Each TCR library used approximately 500 ng of total RNA and a linear amplification protocol. MiXCR, applied by TCRdb to the reads, yields one record per CDR3 protein. This sample has roughly 200,000 distinct CDR3 sequences; around 80% occur once, and the top ten carry 2% to 2.5%. Sequencing input: naive CD4+ and CD8+ T cells sorted from blood, pooled from several donors. The receptors come from a pool of human donors in good health; the sample pools cells from several healthy donors.

The genes are TRBV14 and TRBJ2-4; possibly TRBD1 or TRBD2 for D (6 bases each). With 3 bases removed from V and 4 bases from J, the gap between germline ends came to 19 bases. Germline V gene sequence: CDR1 SGHDN, CDR2 FVKESK. The CDR3 consists of 17 residues. The CDR3 loop reads CASSHWGAGESKNIQYF. The DNA for the CDR3 is TGTGCCAGCAGCCATTGGGGGGCTGGTGAATCAAAAAACATTCAGTACTTC.

The genes are TRBV29-1 and TRBJ1-2; D unresolved. Germline CDR1 is SQVTM and CDR2 is ANQGSEA. This CDR3 spans 11 amino acids. Trimming removed 3 bases from V and 3 bases from J, with 5 bases in between. The CDR3 reads CSVDLDYGYTF. The CDR3 region has the DNA TGCAGCGTTGATCTAGACTATGGCTACACCTTC.

In its sample, this clonotype was seen a few times. V is TRBV11-1 and J is TRBJ1-2; D call uncertain. The CDR3 runs to 14 residues. Germline-derived CDR1 and CDR2 are SGHAT and FQDESV (reference sequence). Trimming removed 5 bases from V and 4 bases from J, with 14 bases in between. CDR3 sequence (DNA): TGTGCCAGCAGCAAAACAGCGCCGAGCTATGGCTACACCTTC. Its translation: CASSKTAPSYGYTF.

This clonotype was seen just once. The chain recombines TRBV2 with TRBJ1-1; 8 bases match TRBD1. This CDR3 comprises 14 residues. Germline CDR1 is SNHLY and CDR2 is FYNNEI. Trimming removed 7 bases from V and 0 bases from J; junction bases left unmatched: 4. CDR3 protein: CASKDRGLNTEAFF. The CDR3 nucleotides read TGTGCCAGCAAAGACAGGGGCTTGAACACTGAAGCTTTCTTT.

This clonotype was detected only once. In DNA form, the CDR3 reads TGTGCCAGCAGTCCCACCTGGAGCTCCTACAATGAGCAGTTCTTC. The encoded protein is CASSPTWSSYNEQFF. The chain is built from TRBV6-1 and TRBJ2-1; D uncertain. This CDR3 region has 15 residues. V was trimmed by 5 bases and J by 0 bases, leaving 11 bases between them. Germline V lookup: CDR1 MNHNS, CDR2 SASEGT.

Remarks on this clonotype: One end of the junction does not line up with germline, which may come from a read error. The V gene is TRBV5-1, the J gene TRBJ2-2, with 9 bases that match TRBD1. Germline-derived CDR1 and CDR2 are SGHRS and YFSETQ. The CDR3 loop spans 13 amino acids. CDR3 DNA sequence: TGTGCCATCGGGACAGGGTCCACCGGGGAGCTGTTTTTT. Translating gives CAIGTGSTGELFF.

In this sample, this clonotype turned up once. The chain recombines TRBV19 with TRBJ1-2, with TRBD1 matching 7 bases. CDR3 length: 14 residues. Germline CDR1 is LNHDA and CDR2 is SQIVND (reference sequence). The trim removed 5 bases at V and 0 bases at J, leaving 3 bases unmatched. The CDR3 nucleotides read TGTGCCAGTAGTCGGGACAGCTCTAACTATGGCTACACCTTC. This codes for CASSRDSSNYGYTF.

The chain employs TRBV6-6 and TRBJ2-7, with D hard to call. V was cut by 2 bases and J by 4 bases, with 9 bases left in between. The length of the CDR3 is 13 residues. Germline assignment: CDR1 MNHNY and CDR2 SVGAGI (reference sequence). DNA of the CDR3: TGTGCCAGCAGTTACCCAAGACAATACGAGCAGTACTTC. This sequence encodes CASSYPRQYEQYF.

V gene TRBV29-1 combines with J gene TRBJ2-3; TRBD2 might be the D (6 bases). The V and J ends lost 6 bases and 2 bases respectively, with 12 bases between them. The germline V gene has CDR1 SQVTM and CDR2 ANQGSEA. This CDR3 spans 13 amino acids. The CDR3: CSVRGLYTDTQYF. CDR3 nucleotides: TGCAGCGTGAGGGGACTCTACACAGATACGCAGTATTTT.

The chain couples TRBV19 to TRBJ2-7; D uncertain. Per germline, CDR1 LNHDA and CDR2 SQIVND (reference sequence). Trimming removed 3 bases from V and 1 base from J, with 10 bases in between. The CDR3 runs to 14 residues. The CDR3 DNA sequence: TGTGCCAGTAGTATCTTAAGCAGTTCCTACGAGCAGTACTTC. Translation gives CASSILSSSYEQYF.

The chain combines TRBV29-1 with TRBJ2-5; D may match TRBD1 or TRBD2 (6 bases each). Germline CDR1 reads SQVTM; CDR2 reads ANQGSEA. With 0 bases removed from V and 5 bases from J, the gap between germline ends came to 13 bases. This CDR3 has 14 residues. CDR3 in amino acids: CSVEDGGLRETQYF. The CDR3 nucleotides are TGCAGCGTTGAAGATGGGGGGCTTCGGGAGACCCAGTACTTC.

This clonotype was seen only once. The rearrangement uses TRBV2 and TRBJ2-2; no clear D gene. Germline V gives CDR1 SNHLY, CDR2 FYNNEI. V shed 4 bases and J shed 2 bases, with 11 bases lying between them. The CDR3 has 15 residues. The CDR3 sequence is CASSGNPYNTGELFF. CDR3 DNA: TGTGCCAGCAGTGGAAACCCTTATAACACCGGGGAGCTGTTTTTT.

The gene calls are TRBV5-1 and TRBJ1-5; 8 bases agree with TRBD1. Germline-derived CDR1 and CDR2 are SGHRS and YFSETQ. The V segment lost 4 bases and the J segment 3 bases; nucleotides outside the gene matches: 9. This CDR3 has 16 residues. The CDR3, as DNA: TGCGCCAGCAGCGACGGGACAGGCAATTTCAATCAGCCCCAGCATTTT. Protein: CASSDGTGNFNQPQHF.

The chain carries TRBV27 and TRBJ1-2; D possibly corresponds to TRBD1 (5 bases). The CDR3 has 12 residues. The ends were cut back, 8 bases at V and 2 bases at J, with 9 bases in the middle. CDR1 MNHEY and CDR2 SMNVEV come from the germline V gene (reference sequence). In DNA, the CDR3 is TGTGCCAGCGGCAGGGAAAACTATGGCTACACCTTC. As protein: CASGRENYGYTF.

The chain is built from TRBV12-3 or TRBV12-4 and TRBJ1-2; the D is unclear. V gave up 4 bases and J gave up 4 bases, with 4 bases separating them. The CDR3 length is 11 residues. The CDR3: CASSYGYGYTF. The CDR3 DNA is TGTGCCAGCAGTTACGGCTATGGCTACACCTTC.

Points on this clonotype: At one end, the junction sequence differs from germline, possibly due to a read error. This rearrangement joins TRBV27 to TRBJ2-7; TRBD1 matches 7 bases. The CDR3 extends over 14 amino acids. Germline lookup yields CDR1 MNHEY and CDR2 SMNVEV (reference sequence). The CDR3 protein is CASGFIGTELEQYF. The DNA of the CDR3 is TGTGCCAGCGGTTTCATCGGGACAGAACTCGAGCAGTACTTC.

This rearrangement joins TRBV29-1 to TRBJ1-1; 8 nucleotides align to TRBD1. Germline CDR1 and CDR2: SQVTM and ANQGSEA. There are 12 residues in the CDR3. V lost 7 bases and J lost 8; bases outside the gene matches: 9. DNA for the CDR3: TGCAGCGCCCCGACAGGGGAATTGGAAGCTTTCTTT. It yields the protein CSAPTGELEAFF.

This chain links TRBV4-2 with TRBJ2-7, with 9 bases fitting TRBD2. Germline trimming cut 2 bases from V and 3 bases from J; bases unmatched to any gene: 5. Per the germline V gene, CDR1 is LGHNA and CDR2 is YNFKEQ. The CDR3 is made up of 15 amino acids. The chain's CDR3 is CASSQLLAGLYEQYF. The CDR3 coding sequence is TGTGCCAGCAGCCAATTACTAGCGGGCCTCTACGAGCAGTACTTC.

The rearrangement joins TRBV27 to TRBJ1-2; D is perhaps TRBD1 (6 bases). Trimming took 5 bases from V and 6 from J, leaving 19 bases between them. This CDR3 has 15 residues. The germline CDR1 and CDR2 sequences are MNHEY and SMNVEV (reference sequence). The CDR3 DNA reads TGTGCCAGCAGTCCCTACGAGGGGGGCGCGGATGGCTACACCTTC. It specifies CASSPYEGGADGYTF.

The rearrangement uses TRBV29-1 and TRBJ1-2; D possibly corresponds to TRBD1 (6 bases). The germline CDR1 and CDR2 sequences are SQVTM and ANQGSEA. The CDR3 covers 14 residues. V was clipped by 6 bases and J by 2 bases, with 16 bases between them. The CDR3 reads CSVPTTGLNYGYTF. The CDR3 DNA sequence: TGCAGCGTGCCAACGACAGGACTGAACTATGGCTACACCTTC.

This clonotype occurred a few times. The V call is TRBV19, the J call TRBJ2-7; 8 bases line up with TRBD1. Germline assignment: CDR1 LNHDA and CDR2 SQIVND (reference sequence). Trimming cost V 5 bases and J 2 bases; bases outside gene matches: 5. This CDR3 region has 14 residues. The CDR3 coding sequence is TGTGCCAGTAGTTACGGACAGGGTACCTACGAGCAGTACTTC. As protein: CASSYGQGTYEQYF.

This chain joins TRBV10-3 and TRBJ2-5; D remains ambiguous. The CDR3 consists of 11 residues. Trimming took 6 bases from V and 5 from J, leaving 7 bases between them. In germline, CDR1 is ENHRY, CDR2 SYGVKD. The CDR3 is CAIRGQETQYF. The CDR3 bases are TGTGCCATCAGGGGTCAGGAGACCCAGTACTTC.

V is TRBV7-8 and J is TRBJ1-1; D is unresolved. Deletions cut 5 bases from V and 6 bases from J, with 13 bases between. The germline V gene has CDR1 SGHVS and CDR2 FQNEAQ. The CDR3 is 13 residues long. CDR3 sequence reads: CASSPLGQPEAFF. CDR3 nucleotides: TGTGCCAGCAGCCCTCTTGGGCAGCCTGAAGCTTTCTTT.

The V and J genes are TRBV12-3 or TRBV12-4 and TRBJ2-5, with TRBD2 as a possible D gene (6 bases). The CDR3 contains 13 residues. Between the trimmed V and J ends, which lost 3 bases and 3 bases, there was a span of 8 bases. The chain's CDR3 is CASSLGLEETQYF. CDR3 nucleotides: TGTGCCAGCAGTTTGGGACTTGAAGAGACCCAGTACTTC.

This chain uses TRBV19 with TRBJ2-7, with D tentatively TRBD2 (6 bases). V dropped 3 bases and J dropped 4 bases, with 16 bases sitting between them. The CDR3 contains 15 residues. Germline V gives CDR1 LNHDA, CDR2 SQIVND (reference sequence). CDR3 loop: CASSIEPGAGYEQYF. DNA for the CDR3: TGTGCCAGTAGTATCGAACCCGGGGCGGGGTACGAGCAGTACTTC.

This clonotype was observed a handful of times. The chain links TRBV5-6 to TRBJ2-3; a weak D match, TRBD2 (6 bases). The CDR3 spans 16 residues. The germline V and J ends were trimmed by 4 bases and 0 bases, with 15 bases remaining between them. Germline V gene data show CDR1 as SGHDT and CDR2 as YYEEEE. The CDR3 reads CASSPGTPSSTDTQYF. The CDR3 DNA follows: TGTGCCAGCAGCCCAGGGACTCCGTCTAGCACAGATACGCAGTATTTT. The complete variable domain, with remaining parts taken from reference TRBV5-6 and TRBJ2-3, reads DAGVTQSPTHLIKTRGQQVTLRCSPKSGHDTVSWYQQALGQGPQFIFQYYEEEERQRGNFPDRFSGHQFPNYSSELNVNALLLGDSALYLCASSPGTPSSTDTQYFGPGTRLTVL.